This TCR beta chain was identified during a study of blood T cell repertoires in COVID-19. TCRdb's table, derived via immunoSEQ multiplex PCR, lists solely in-frame clones and lacks some. The sample lists 45,000 to 55,000 clones, roughly 87% occurring once. Per germline, CDR1 LNHDA and CDR2 SQIVND (reference sequence). This CDR3 region has 15 residues. Trimming took 3 bases from V and 2 from J, leaving 13 bases between them. Of note for this clone: The sample carries other DNA sequences with the same CDR3.

The chain has TRBV19 and TRBJ2-5, with a possible D match to TRBD1 (6 bases). The sample was peripheral blood. The origin of this receptor is a man in his forties or fifties with active COVID-19. The CDR3 nucleotides are TGTGCCAGTAGTATCATCGGGCAGGGGCAAGAGACCCAGTACTTC. Translating gives CASSIIGQGQETQYF.